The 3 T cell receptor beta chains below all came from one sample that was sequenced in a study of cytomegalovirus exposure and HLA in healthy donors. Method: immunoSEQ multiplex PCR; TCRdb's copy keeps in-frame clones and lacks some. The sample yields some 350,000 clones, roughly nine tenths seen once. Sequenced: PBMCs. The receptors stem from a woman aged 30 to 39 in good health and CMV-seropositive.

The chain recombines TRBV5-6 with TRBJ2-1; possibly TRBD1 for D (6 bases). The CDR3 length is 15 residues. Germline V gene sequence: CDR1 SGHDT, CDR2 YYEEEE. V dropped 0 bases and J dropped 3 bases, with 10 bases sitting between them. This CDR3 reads CASSLEQGNYNEQFF. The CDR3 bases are TGTGCCAGCAGCTTGGAGCAGGGGAACTACAATGAGCAGTTCTTC.

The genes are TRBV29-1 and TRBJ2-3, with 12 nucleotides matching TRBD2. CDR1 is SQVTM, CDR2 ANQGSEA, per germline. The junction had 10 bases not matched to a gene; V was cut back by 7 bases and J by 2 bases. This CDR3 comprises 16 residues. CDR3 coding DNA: TGCAGCGCAAAGACTAGCGGGAGAGCCCCCACAGATACGCAGTATTTT. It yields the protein CSAKTSGRAPTDTQYF.

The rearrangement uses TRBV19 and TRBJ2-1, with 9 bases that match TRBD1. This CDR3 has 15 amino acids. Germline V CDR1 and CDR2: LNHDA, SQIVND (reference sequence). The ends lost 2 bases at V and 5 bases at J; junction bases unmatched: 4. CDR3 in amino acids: CASSIRQGDNNEQFF. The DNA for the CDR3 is TGTGCCAGTAGTATAAGACAGGGGGATAACAATGAGCAGTTCTTC. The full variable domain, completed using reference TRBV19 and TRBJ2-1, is DGGITQSPKYLFRKEGQNVTLSCEQNLNHDAMYWYRQDPGQGLRLIYYSQIVNDFQKGDIAEGYSVSREKKESFPLTVTSAQKNPTAFYLCASSIRQGDNNEQFFGPGTRLTVL.